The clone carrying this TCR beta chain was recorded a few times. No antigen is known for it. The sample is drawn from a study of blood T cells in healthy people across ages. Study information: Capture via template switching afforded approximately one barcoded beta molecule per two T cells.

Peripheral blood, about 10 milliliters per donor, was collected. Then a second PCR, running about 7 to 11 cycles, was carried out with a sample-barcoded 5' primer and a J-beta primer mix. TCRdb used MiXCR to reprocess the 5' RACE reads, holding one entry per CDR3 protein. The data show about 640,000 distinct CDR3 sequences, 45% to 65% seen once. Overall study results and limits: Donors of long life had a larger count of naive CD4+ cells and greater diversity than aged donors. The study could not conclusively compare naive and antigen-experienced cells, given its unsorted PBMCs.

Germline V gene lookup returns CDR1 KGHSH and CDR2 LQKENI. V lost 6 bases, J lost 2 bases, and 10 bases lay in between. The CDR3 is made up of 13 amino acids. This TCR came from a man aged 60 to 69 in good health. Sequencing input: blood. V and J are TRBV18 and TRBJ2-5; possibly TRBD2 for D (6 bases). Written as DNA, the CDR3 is TGTGCCAGCTCCGCGGGGAGGCAAGAGACCCAGTACTTC. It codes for CASSAGRQETQYF.